This TCR beta chain was found in a study of CD8 T cells in Susac syndrome. With V trimmed by 4 bases and J by 4 bases, 2 bases remained unmatched. CDR3 length equals 13 residues. From germline, CDR1 is LGHDT and CDR2 YNNKEL (reference sequence). High-throughput TCR beta sequencing covered peripheral CD8+ and CD4+ T cells. RNA amounts of about 0.5 to 1 ug underwent reverse transcription with random hexamers. In TCRdb, the immunoSEQ multiplex PCR reads were re-called with MiXCR into one record per CDR3 protein. Here the sample spans about 250,000 distinct CDR3 sequences, approximately 92% being singletons.

V usage is TRBV3-1 and J usage is TRBJ2-7; 9 positions agree with TRBD1. Material for sequencing was CD4+ T cells from PBMCs. The TCR was taken from a human donor with multiple sclerosis. CDR3 sequence: CASSPDRGYEQYF. CDR3 nucleotide sequence: TGTGCCAGCAGCCCGGACAGGGGTTACGAGCAGTACTTC.